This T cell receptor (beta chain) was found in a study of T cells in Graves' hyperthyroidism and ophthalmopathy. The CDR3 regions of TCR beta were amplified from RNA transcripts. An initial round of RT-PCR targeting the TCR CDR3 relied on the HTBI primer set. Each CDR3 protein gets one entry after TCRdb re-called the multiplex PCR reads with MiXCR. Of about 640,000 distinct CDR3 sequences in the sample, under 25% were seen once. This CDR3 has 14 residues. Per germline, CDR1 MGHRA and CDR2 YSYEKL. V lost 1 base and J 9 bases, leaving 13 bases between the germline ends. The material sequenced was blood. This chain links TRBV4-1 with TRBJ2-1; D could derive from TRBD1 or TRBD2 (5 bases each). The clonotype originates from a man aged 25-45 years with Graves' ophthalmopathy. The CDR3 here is CASSQGDVRPEQFF. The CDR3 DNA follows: TGCGCCAGCAGCCAAGGGGACGTTCGGCCTGAGCAGTTCTTC.